This T cell receptor beta chain was sequenced in a study of T cells in localized non-small cell lung cancer. Only in-frame clones appear in the TCRdb table, and some are missing; sequencing was by immunoSEQ multiplex PCR. The repertoire holds about 31,000 clones, with roughly 94% as singletons. Overall study findings and caveats: A median approximately 61 of the top 100 tumor clones appeared in adjacent lung. Maximal T cell clonality occurred in uninvolved adjacent lung, with tumor ranking below it.

In regard to this clone: No antigen is known for it.

The CDR3 loop spans 16 amino acids. V gave up 2 bases and J gave up 2 bases; unmatched junction bases: 9. Germline V gene data show CDR1 as MNHNY and CDR2 as SVGAGI (reference sequence). Material: peripheral blood, obtained before any cancer treatment. This TCR derives from a woman aged 40 to 75 with stage I lung adenocarcinoma. The V and J genes are TRBV6-6 and TRBJ2-7; 7 nucleotides align to TRBD1. CDR3 DNA sequence: TGTGCCAGCAGTTACAGGGGGCGGCTGTCCACCTACGAGCAGTACTTC. Protein sequence: CASSYRGRLSTYEQYF.